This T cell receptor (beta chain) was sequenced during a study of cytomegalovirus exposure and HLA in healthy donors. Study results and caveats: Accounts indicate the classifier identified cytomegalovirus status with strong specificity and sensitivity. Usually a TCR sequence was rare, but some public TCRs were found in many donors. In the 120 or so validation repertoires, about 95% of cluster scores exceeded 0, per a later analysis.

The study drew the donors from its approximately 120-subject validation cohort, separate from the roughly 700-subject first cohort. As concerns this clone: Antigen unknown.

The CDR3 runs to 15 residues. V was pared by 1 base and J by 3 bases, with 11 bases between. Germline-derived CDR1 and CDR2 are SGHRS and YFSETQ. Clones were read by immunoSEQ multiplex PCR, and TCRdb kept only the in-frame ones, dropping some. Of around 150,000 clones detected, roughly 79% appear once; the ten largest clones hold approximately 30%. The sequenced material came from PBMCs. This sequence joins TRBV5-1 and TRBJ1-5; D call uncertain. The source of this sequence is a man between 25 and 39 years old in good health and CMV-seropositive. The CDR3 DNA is TGCGCCAGCAGCTTGCTGGGCAGCAACAATCAGCCCCAGCATTTT. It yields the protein CASSLLGSNNQPQHF.